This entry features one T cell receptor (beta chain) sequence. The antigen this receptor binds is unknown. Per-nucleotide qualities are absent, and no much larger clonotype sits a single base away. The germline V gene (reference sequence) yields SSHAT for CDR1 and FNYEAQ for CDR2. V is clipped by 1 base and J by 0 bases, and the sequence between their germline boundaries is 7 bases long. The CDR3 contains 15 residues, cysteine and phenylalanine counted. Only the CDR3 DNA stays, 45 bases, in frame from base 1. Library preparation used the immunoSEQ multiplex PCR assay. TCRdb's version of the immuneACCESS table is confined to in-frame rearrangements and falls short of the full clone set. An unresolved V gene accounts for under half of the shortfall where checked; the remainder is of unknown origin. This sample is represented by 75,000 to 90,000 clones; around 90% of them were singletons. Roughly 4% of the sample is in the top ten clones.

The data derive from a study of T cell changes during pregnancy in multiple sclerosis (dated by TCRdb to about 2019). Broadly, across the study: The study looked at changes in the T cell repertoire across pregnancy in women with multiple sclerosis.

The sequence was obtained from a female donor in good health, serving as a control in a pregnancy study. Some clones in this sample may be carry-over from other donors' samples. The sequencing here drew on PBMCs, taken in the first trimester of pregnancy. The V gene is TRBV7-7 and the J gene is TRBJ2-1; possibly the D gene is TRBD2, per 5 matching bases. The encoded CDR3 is CASSLERSSYNEQFF. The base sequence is TGTGCCAGCAGCTTAGAGCGGAGCTCCTACAATGAGCAGTTCTTC.